This entry describes one T cell receptor beta chain. Antigen specificity is unknown. These data originate in a study of cytomegalovirus exposure and HLA in healthy donors. Study-wide context: One earlier analysis, a look at about 179 million T cells, found fewer than 140 million unique TCR beta sequences.

PCR primers comprised 60 Vbeta and 13 Jbeta primers. This table comes from immunoSEQ multiplex PCR, and its TCRdb copy is limited to in-frame clones, with some not included. The table lists about 180,000 clones, over 80% of them singletons, with 1.5% in the top ten. In germline, CDR1 is SGHVS, CDR2 FNYEAQ. The CDR3 extends over 11 amino acids. Between the trimmed V and J ends, which lost 1 base and 14 bases, there was a span of 8 bases. Broader study findings: It has been reported that TCR beta sequences accurately predicted the HLA-A and HLA-B alleles of most subjects.

The material sequenced was PBMCs. The V call is TRBV7-6, the J call TRBJ1-4; D gene ambiguous. The receptor's source is a man aged 40-55 years in good health and CMV-seronegative. The CDR3 reads CASSLGGRLFF. The CDR3 DNA follows: TGTGCCAGCAGCTTAGGTGGGAGGCTGTTTTTT.